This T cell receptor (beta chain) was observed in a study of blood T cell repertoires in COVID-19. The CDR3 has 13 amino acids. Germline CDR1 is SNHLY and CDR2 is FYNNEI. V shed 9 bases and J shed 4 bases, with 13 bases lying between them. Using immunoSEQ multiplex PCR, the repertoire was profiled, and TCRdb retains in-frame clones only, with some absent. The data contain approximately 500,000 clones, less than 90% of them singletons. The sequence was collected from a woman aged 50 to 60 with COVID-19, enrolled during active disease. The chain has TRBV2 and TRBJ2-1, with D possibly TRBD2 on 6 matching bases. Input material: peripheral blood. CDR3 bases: TGTGCCAGTCGTCCGGGACTTTACAATGAGCAGTTCTTC. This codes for CASRPGLYNEQFF. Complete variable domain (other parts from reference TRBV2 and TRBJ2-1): EPEVTQTPSHQVTQMGQEVILRCVPISNHLYFYWYRQILGQKVEFLVSFYNNEISEKSEIFDDQFSVERPDGSNFTLKIRSTKLEDSAMYFCASRPGLYNEQFFGPGTRLTVL.